The 12 T cell receptor beta chains below were found in one sample sequenced in a study of CD8 T cells in Susac syndrome. RNA, at roughly 0.5 to 1 ug, was reverse transcribed with random hexamers. TCRdb re-called the immunoSEQ multiplex PCR reads through MiXCR, storing one row per CDR3 protein. The sample records approximately 150,000 distinct CDR3 sequences, 80% to 95% being singletons. The sequencing input was CD4+ T cells from PBMCs. All receptors derive from a human donor with multiple sclerosis.

The J gene is TRBJ1-2, the V gene TRBV4-3; 10 nucleotides match TRBD1. V shed 4 bases and J 5 bases; nucleotides not matched to a gene: 7. From germline, CDR1 is LGHNA and CDR2 YSLEER. This CDR3 region has 15 residues. The CDR3 sequence is CASSRLTGGGYGYTF. Written as DNA, the CDR3 is TGCGCCAGCAGCCGCCTGACAGGGGGCGGATATGGCTACACCTTC.

A remark on this clonotype: The junction departs from the called germline gene at one end, perhaps through a read error. The rearrangement uses TRBV30 and TRBJ1-1, with no clear D. There are 14 residues in the CDR3. The germline gives CDR1 GTSNPN, CDR2 SVGIG (reference sequence). CDR3 loop: CAWSGPPEDTEVFF. The CDR3 DNA follows: TGTGCCTGGAGTGGTCCGCCCGAAGACACTGAAGTTTTCTTT.

The chain couples TRBV30 to TRBJ2-7; perhaps TRBD1 as D (5 bases). Trimming left V 6 bases short and J 6 bases short, with 12 bases between. This CDR3 comprises 11 residues. The germline CDR1 and CDR2 sequences are GTSNPN and SVGIG (reference sequence). This chain's CDR3 is CACRTFFEQYF. CDR3 DNA sequence: TGTGCCTGTCGGACATTTTTCGAGCAGTACTTC. Based on the CDR3 plus reference TRBV30 and TRBJ2-7, the full variable domain is SQTIHQWPATLVQPVGSPLSLECTVEGTSNPNLYWYRQAAGRGLQLLFYSVGIGQISSEVPQNLSASRPQDRQFILSSKKLLLSDSGFYLCACRTFFEQYFGPGTRLTVT.

CDR3 in amino acids: CSAVRGNQPQHF. The CDR3 coding sequence is TGCAGTGCTGTCCGGGGTAATCAGCCCCAGCATTTT. The chain couples TRBV20-1 to TRBJ1-5; D uncertain. CDR3 length: 12 residues. Trimming took off 5 bases at V and 4 bases at J, with 9 bases between the two ends. The germline V gene has CDR1 DFQATT and CDR2 SNEGSKA (reference sequence).

The V gene is TRBV5-1, the J gene TRBJ2-2; TRBD2 matches 11 bases. Trimming took 2 bases from V and 4 from J; bases not matched to a gene: 1. CDR3 length: 15 residues. Per the germline V gene, CDR1 is SGHRS and CDR2 is YFSETQ. CDR3 loop: CASSLLAGVTGELFF. Written as DNA, the CDR3 is TGCGCCAGCAGCTTACTAGCGGGAGTCACCGGGGAGCTGTTTTTT.

The sample holds one count of this clonotype. The CDR3 is CASERNTEAFF. The CDR3 DNA is TGTGCCAGCGAGAGGAACACTGAAGCTTTCTTT. The chain combines TRBV2 with TRBJ1-1; D remains unclear. Germline assignment: CDR1 SNHLY and CDR2 FYNNEI. CDR3 length: 11 residues. With 8 bases removed from V and 1 base from J, the gap between germline ends came to 5 bases.

This rearrangement joins TRBV28 to TRBJ2-3; TRBD1 matches 9 bases. J was trimmed by 3 bases and V by 6 bases; bases with no gene match: 4. The germline V gene has CDR1 MDHEN and CDR2 SYDVKM. This CDR3 region has 14 residues. CDR3 region: CASRTGGATDTQYF. The CDR3, as DNA: TGTGCCAGCAGAACAGGGGGCGCAACAGATACGCAGTATTTT. The full variable domain, with the rest looked up from reference TRBV28 and TRBJ2-3, is DVKVTQSSRYLVKRTGEKVFLECVQDMDHENMFWYRQDPGLGLRLIYFSYDVKMKEKGDIPEGYSVSREKKERFSLILESASTNQTSMYLCASRTGGATDTQYFGPGTRLTVL.

This chain links TRBV3-1 with TRBJ2-7; 7 positions match TRBD2. The ends lost 1 base at V and 5 bases at J; junction bases unmatched: 5. This CDR3 is built from 14 residues. CDR1 and CDR2 from the germline V gene are LGHDT and YNNKEL (reference sequence). CDR3 residues: CASSQGEGPNEQYF. The CDR3 DNA reads TGTGCCAGCAGCCAAGGGGAGGGCCCGAACGAGCAGTACTTC.

This sequence joins TRBV28 and TRBJ1-5, with D tentatively TRBD1 (5 bases). V lost 3 bases to trimming and J lost 3 bases, with 15 bases between them. CDR1 and CDR2 (germline): MDHEN, SYDVKM. CDR3 length: 16 amino acids. The CDR3 nucleotides read TGTGCCAGCAGTTTGCCACGGGGCAGCAACAATCAGCCCCAGCATTTT. It codes for CASSLPRGSNNQPQHF.

The rearrangement joins TRBV7-4 to TRBJ2-7; D unclear. Germline CDR1 SGHVT, CDR2 SQSDAQ. CDR3 size: 18 residues. V lost 1 base to trimming and J lost 2 bases, with 21 bases between them. CDR3 in DNA: TGTGCCAGCAGCTTAGTTGCAGCTCCCTGGACGCACACCTACGAGCAGTACTTC. This encodes CASSLVAAPWTHTYEQYF.

The genes are TRBV15 and TRBJ2-1, with 9 bases that match TRBD2. After removal of 9 bases from V and 0 bases from J, the junction contained 12 bases not matched to a gene. Germline V gene data show CDR1 as LNHNV and CDR2 as YYDKDF (reference sequence). CDR3 size: 17 residues. CDR3 protein: CATLLAGVGGSYNEQFF. The DNA of the CDR3 is TGTGCCACACTTTTAGCGGGAGTGGGGGGCTCCTACAATGAGCAGTTCTTC.

In this sample, this clonotype turned up once. V and J are TRBV10-3 and TRBJ1-5; weak D call: TRBD1 (5 bases). Germline V gene data show CDR1 as ENHRY and CDR2 as SYGVKD. This CDR3 is built from 15 residues. Trimming removed 7 bases from V and 4 bases from J, with 17 bases in between. CDR3 residues: CAIKARDGSNQPQHF. CDR3 bases: TGTGCCATCAAGGCTAGGGACGGTAGTAATCAGCCCCAGCATTTT.